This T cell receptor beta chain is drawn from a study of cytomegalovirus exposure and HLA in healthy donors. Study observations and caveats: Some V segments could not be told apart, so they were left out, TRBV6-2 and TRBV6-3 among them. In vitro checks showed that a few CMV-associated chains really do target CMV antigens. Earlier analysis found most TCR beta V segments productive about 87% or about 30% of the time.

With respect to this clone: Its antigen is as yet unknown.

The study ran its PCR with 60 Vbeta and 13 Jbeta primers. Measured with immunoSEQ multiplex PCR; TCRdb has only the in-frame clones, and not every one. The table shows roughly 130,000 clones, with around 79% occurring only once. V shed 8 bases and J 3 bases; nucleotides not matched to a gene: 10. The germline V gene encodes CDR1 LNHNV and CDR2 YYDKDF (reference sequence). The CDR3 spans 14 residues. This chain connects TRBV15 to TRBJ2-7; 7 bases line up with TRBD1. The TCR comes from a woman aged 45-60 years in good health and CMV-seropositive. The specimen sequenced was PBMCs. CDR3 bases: TGTGCCACCGGTGCCAGGGGGTTTGGCTACGAGCAGTACTTC. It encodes CATGARGFGYEQYF.